Listed below are T cell receptor beta chains from one sample, sequenced in a study of identifying expanded T cells in peripheral blood. Clones were sequenced by immunoSEQ multiplex PCR, and TCRdb holds only the in-frame ones, with some missing. Of more than 45,000 clones listed, roughly 90% are singletons. Sequences were obtained from blood. The receptors derive from a person between 18 and 75 years old in good health. Each CDR3 is given with its conserved first and last residue. Each record gives: CDR3 protein, CDR3 DNA, clone size, V gene, D gene, J gene. A D gene is named only where the DNA matches it firmly. Not every row has a clone size; where given, it reads once, few, many or a size class.

CASSFEGQGHEQYF,TGTGCCAGCAGCTTCGAGGGACAGGGCCACGAGCAGTACTTC,medium-sized,TRBV5-6,TRBD1,TRBJ2-7
CASSPGLGGETQYF,TGTGCCAGCTCACCAGGACTTGGAGGGGAGACCCAGTACTTC,-,TRBV18,-,TRBJ2-5
CATSVGQETQYF,TGTGCCACCAGCGTAGGGCAAGAGACCCAGTACTTC,once,TRBV15,-,TRBJ2-5
CASSTGFYNEQFF,TGTGCCAGCAGCACAGGGTTCTACAATGAGCAGTTCTTC,-,TRBV11-2,-,TRBJ2-1
CSVQRTGEETQYF,TGCAGCGTTCAAAGGACAGGGGAAGAGACCCAGTACTTC,-,TRBV29-1,TRBD1,TRBJ2-5
CASSLRGLAEETQYF,TGCGCCAGCAGCTTGCGAGGACTAGCGGAAGAGACCCAGTACTTC,-,TRBV5-1,TRBD2,TRBJ2-5
CSVDNAGQTYF,TGCAGCGTTGATAATGCGGGGCAGACGTACTTC,-,TRBV29-1,-,TRBJ2-7
CASSLGQIGTEAFF,TGTGCCAGTAGTCTCGGACAGATCGGCACTGAAGCTTTCTTT,-,TRBV19,-,TRBJ1-1
CASQPIGGPRQPQHF,TGTGCCAGCCAGCCCATTGGGGGCCCAAGACAGCCCCAGCATTTT,-,TRBV27,-,TRBJ1-5
CSVDRGTEAFF,TGCAGCGTTGATCGCGGCACTGAAGCTTTCTTT,-,TRBV29-1,-,TRBJ1-1
CASSLAGGEYNEQFF,TGTGCCAGCAGTTTAGCGGGGGGAGAATACAATGAGCAGTTCTTC,-,TRBV6-5,TRBD2,TRBJ2-1
CASSLEGEGDQPQHF,TGTGCCAGCAGCTTAGAAGGGGAAGGTGATCAGCCCCAGCATTTT,-,TRBV7-9,-,TRBJ1-5
CASSLGYNEQFF,TGTGCCAGCAGCTTGGGGTACAATGAGCAGTTCTTC,-,TRBV7-2,-,TRBJ2-1
CASSPLGYEQYF,TGTGCCAGCAGTCCCCTCGGTTACGAGCAGTACTTC,once,TRBV6-1,-,TRBJ2-7
CASSSTDTQYF,TGTGCCAGCTCTAGCACAGATACGCAGTATTTT,-,TRBV18,-,TRBJ2-3
CASSSRLAGEETQYF,TGTGCCAGCAGCTCGCGACTAGCGGGGGAAGAGACCCAGTACTTC,-,TRBV5-4,TRBD2,TRBJ2-5
CASSSVTGNTEAFF,TGCGCCAGCAGCAGCGTGACAGGGAACACTGAAGCTTTCTTT,-,TRBV5-1,-,TRBJ1-1
CASSLGGGSSYEQYF,TGTGCCAGCAGCTTAGGTGGGGGAAGCTCCTACGAGCAGTACTTC,-,TRBV11-3,-,TRBJ2-7
CASRTFLGQGTHEQFF,TGTGCCAGCAGAACCTTCCTCGGACAGGGTACTCATGAGCAGTTCTTC,-,TRBV28,TRBD1,TRBJ2-1
CASSPRQGEYGYTF,TGTGCCAGCTCACCTAGACAGGGAGAGTATGGCTACACCTTC,-,TRBV18,TRBD1,TRBJ1-2
CASSQDVGTGNSPLHF,TGCGCCAGCAGCCAAGACGTCGGGACAGGGAATTCACCCCTCCACTTT,-,TRBV4-1,TRBD1,TRBJ1-6
CASSKDSYPGGTQYF,TGCGCCAGCAGCAAGGACAGCTATCCTGGGGGGACCCAGTACTTC,-,TRBV5-1,-,TRBJ2-5
CASSWAGAGGLWYEQFF,TGTGCCAGCAGCTGGGCAGGAGCGGGGGGGCTTTGGTATGAGCAGTTCTTC,-,TRBV7-2,TRBD2,TRBJ2-1
CASSPDMVNTEAFF,TGTGCCAGCTCCCCCGACATGGTGAACACTGAAGCTTTCTTT,-,TRBV18,-,TRBJ1-1
CASSELAGGPSNEQFF,TGTGCCAGCAGTGAACTAGCGGGAGGGCCCTCCAATGAGCAGTTCTTC,-,TRBV6-1,TRBD2,TRBJ2-1
CASSDRGDSYNSPLHF,TGTGCCAGCAGTGACAGGGGGGACTCCTATAATTCACCCCTCCACTTT,-,TRBV2,TRBD1,TRBJ1-6
CASSTVVGQGINEQYF,TGTGCCAGCTCAACGGTTGTGGGACAGGGAATTAACGAGCAGTACTTC,-,TRBV18,TRBD1,TRBJ2-7
CASSPGQGINTIYF,TGTGCCAGCTCTCCCGGACAGGGGATCAACACCATATATTTT,-,TRBV18,TRBD1,TRBJ1-3
CASSLVVSRPSTDTQYF,TGTGCCAGCAGCTTAGTGGTCTCGAGGCCTAGCACAGATACGCAGTATTTT,-,TRBV7-8,-,TRBJ2-3
CAWSWEGGYTF,TGTGCCTGGAGTTGGGAGGGTGGCTACACCTTC,-,TRBV30,-,TRBJ1-2
CASSFVQGAIAGELFF,TGCGCCAGCAGCTTTGTTCAGGGAGCTATAGCCGGGGAGCTGTTTTTT,once,TRBV5-1,-,TRBJ2-2
CASSLYAYEQYF,TGTGCCAGCAGCTTATACGCCTACGAGCAGTACTTC,once,TRBV7-8,-,TRBJ2-7
CASSRQGGTEQFF,TGTGCCAGCAGTCGACAGGGGGGGACAGAGCAGTTCTTC,-,TRBV6-4,TRBD1,TRBJ2-1
CASSYDRDYGQFF,TGTGCCAGCAGTTACGACAGGGACTATGGGCAGTTCTTC,-,TRBV6-5,-,TRBJ2-1
CSVGFTGRSNEKLFF,TGCAGCGTTGGGTTTACAGGGAGATCTAATGAAAAACTGTTTTTT,-,TRBV29-1,-,TRBJ1-4
CASSPSLAGQGNTIYF,TGTGCCAGCAGCCCCTCTTTGGCAGGCCAAGGAAACACCATATATTTT,-,TRBV11-2,-,TRBJ1-3
CASSLRGLGTDTQYF,TGCGCCAGCAGCCTCAGGGGGCTTGGCACAGATACGCAGTATTTT,-,TRBV4-3,TRBD1,TRBJ2-3
CASSNRQISGNTIYF,TGTGCCAGCAGTAACAGGCAGATCTCTGGAAACACCATATATTTT,-,TRBV2,-,TRBJ1-3
CASSYTGTSLIEQYF,TGTGCCAGCAGCTATACCGGGACGTCCCTTATCGAGCAGTACTTC,-,TRBV7-8,-,TRBJ2-7
CATSIGAERLVAYEQYF,TGTGCCACCAGCATAGGGGCAGAAAGGTTGGTGGCCTACGAGCAGTACTTC,-,TRBV15,-,TRBJ2-7
CASRGNSGGNTIYF,TGTGCCAGCAGGGGGAATTCGGGAGGAAACACCATATATTTT,-,TRBV2,-,TRBJ1-3
CASSFGAYTDTQYF,TGTGCCAGCAGCTTCGGGGCCTACACAGATACGCAGTATTTT,-,TRBV5-4,-,TRBJ2-3
CASSRGGYHEQFF,TGTGCCAGCAGCCGGGGGGGATACCATGAGCAGTTCTTC,-,TRBV7-2,TRBD2,TRBJ2-1
CASRRTGTPNEKLFF,TGTGCCAGCAGGAGAACCGGGACCCCAAATGAAAAACTGTTTTTT,-,TRBV2,-,TRBJ1-4
CASSSDYYNEKLFF,TGCGCCAGCAGCTCTGACTACTACAATGAAAAACTGTTTTTT,-,TRBV5-1,-,TRBJ1-4
CASSLEIAGTDTQYF,TGCGCCAGCAGCTTGGAGATAGCGGGCACAGATACGCAGTATTTT,-,TRBV5-1,-,TRBJ2-3
CASMGPYNSPLHF,TGTGCCAGCATGGGACCCTATAATTCACCCCTCCACTTT,-,TRBV28,-,TRBJ1-6
CASRGTGGGNEKLFF,TGTGCCAGTAGAGGGACAGGGGGAGGAAATGAAAAACTGTTTTTT,few,TRBV19,TRBD1,TRBJ1-4
CASSPWGETQYF,TGTGCCAGCTCACCATGGGGAGAGACCCAGTACTTC,-,TRBV18,-,TRBJ2-5
CSVWAGYNEQFF,TGCAGCGTATGGGCAGGCTACAATGAGCAGTTCTTC,-,TRBV29-1,-,TRBJ2-1
CASSLEPGWEQFF,TGTGCCAGCAGCTTAGAGCCAGGCTGGGAGCAGTTCTTC,-,TRBV7-2,-,TRBJ2-1
CSVDTNTGELFF,TGCAGCGTGGATACGAACACCGGGGAGCTGTTTTTT,-,TRBV29-1,-,TRBJ2-2
CASSRGAPENEKLFF,TGTGCCAGCAGCCGAGGGGCACCTGAAAATGAAAAACTGTTTTTT,once,TRBV5-5,-,TRBJ1-4
CASRGQGIGNSPLHF,TGTGCCAGCAGGGGACAGGGAATCGGTAATTCACCCCTCCACTTT,-,TRBV25-1,TRBD1,TRBJ1-6
CASSEAGIQYF,TGTGCCAGCAGTGAAGCAGGAATTCAGTACTTC,-,TRBV6-1,-,TRBJ2-4
CASSLAGGIETQYF,TGTGCCAGCAGCCTAGCGGGAGGTATCGAGACCCAGTACTTC,-,TRBV7-9,TRBD2,TRBJ2-5
CASSLAGQGTGETQYF,TGCGCCAGCAGCTTGGCGGGACAGGGGACGGGAGAGACCCAGTACTTC,-,TRBV5-1,TRBD1,TRBJ2-5
CASSIRDPQNTEAFF,TGTGCCAGTAGTATAAGGGACCCCCAGAACACTGAAGCTTTCTTT,-,TRBV19,-,TRBJ1-1
CASSSGTSGSPVKTQYF,TGTGCCAGCAGTTCAGGGACTAGCGGGAGCCCCGTGAAGACCCAGTACTTC,-,TRBV28,TRBD2,TRBJ2-5